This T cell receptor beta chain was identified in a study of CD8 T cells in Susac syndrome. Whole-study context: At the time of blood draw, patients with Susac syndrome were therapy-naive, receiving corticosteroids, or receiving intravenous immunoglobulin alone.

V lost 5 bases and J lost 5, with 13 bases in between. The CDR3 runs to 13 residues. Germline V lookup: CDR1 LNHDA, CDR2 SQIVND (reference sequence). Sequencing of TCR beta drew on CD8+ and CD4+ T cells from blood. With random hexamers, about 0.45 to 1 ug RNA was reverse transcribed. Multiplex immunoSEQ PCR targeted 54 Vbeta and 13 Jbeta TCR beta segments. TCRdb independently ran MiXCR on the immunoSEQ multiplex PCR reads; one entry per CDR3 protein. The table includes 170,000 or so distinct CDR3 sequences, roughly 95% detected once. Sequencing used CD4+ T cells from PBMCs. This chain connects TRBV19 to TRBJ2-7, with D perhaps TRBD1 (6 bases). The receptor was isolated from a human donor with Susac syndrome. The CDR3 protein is CASSLGQGDEQYF. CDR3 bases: TGTGCCAGTAGTTTGGGACAAGGCGACGAGCAGTACTTC.